A single sample gave rise to the 32 T cell receptor beta chains below, sequenced in a study of blood T cells in healthy people across ages. Using a J-beta primer mix together with a sample-barcoded 5' primer, a second PCR was run for roughly 6 to 12 cycles. TCRdb ran MiXCR on the 5' RACE reads and lists one entry per CDR3 protein. The sample contains 1,500,000 or so distinct CDR3 sequences, about 42% of which appear only once. Specimen: blood. These receptors originate from a woman aged 18-29 years in good health.

This clonotype was seen a handful of times. The chain combines TRBV4-3 with TRBJ2-3, with D possibly being TRBD2 (6 bases). CDR3 length: 15 amino acids. Trimming took 1 base from V and 3 from J, leaving 11 bases between them. Germline CDR1 and CDR2: LGHNA and YSLEER. CDR3 DNA: TGCGCCAGCAGCCAAGCCTCGGGAGCGACAGATACGCAGTATTTT. Its protein is CASSQASGATDTQYF.

V usage is TRBV29-1 and J usage is TRBJ2-3, with 8 positions matching TRBD1. After removal of 6 bases from V and 0 bases from J, the junction contained 5 bases not matched to a gene. There are 14 residues in the CDR3. Germline lookup yields CDR1 SQVTM and CDR2 ANQGSEA. CDR3 region: CSVRQGRSTDTQYF. CDR3 nucleotide sequence: TGCAGCGTCCGACAGGGGCGCAGCACAGATACGCAGTATTTT.

As to this clonotype: An end of the junction does not agree with germline; a read error may underlie this. The genes are TRBV29-1 and TRBJ1-1; D perhaps matches TRBD1 (5 bases). Per the germline V gene, CDR1 is SQVTM and CDR2 is ANQGSEA. CDR3 size: 13 residues. The CDR3 loop is CSVEDSMGLEAFF. The CDR3 bases are TGCAGCGTCGAAGATTCCATGGGGCTTGAAGCTTTCTTT. The full variable domain, completed using reference TRBV29-1 and TRBJ1-1, is SAVISQKPSRDICQRGTSLTIQCQVDSQVTMMFWYRQQPGQSLTLIATANQGSEATYESGFVIDKFPISRPNLTFSTLTVSNMSPEDSSIYLCSVEDSMGLEAFFGQGTRLTVV.

The rearrangement links TRBV5-1 to TRBJ2-1; D not certain. The assigned J gene may be wrong: the sequence end matches TRBJ2-7 better. The CDR3 is made up of 15 amino acids. CDR1 SGHRS and CDR2 YFSETQ come from the germline V gene. CDR3 sequence reads: CASSSGRNSYNEQYF. As DNA, the CDR3 is TGCGCCAGCAGCTCGGGCAGGAACTCCTACAATGAGCAGTACTTC.

This chain uses TRBV7-2 with TRBJ2-7, with 10 positions matching TRBD2. Trimming removed 5 bases from V and 5 bases from J; junction bases left unmatched: 6. Germline CDR1 SGHTA, CDR2 FQGNSA. The CDR3 loop spans 14 amino acids. Written as DNA, the CDR3 is TGTGCCAGCAGCACGGGACTAGCGAGCAACGAGCAGTACTTC. Amino acid sequence: CASSTGLASNEQYF.

This clonotype was seen more than once but under ten times. CDR3 sequence (DNA): TGCAGCGTTGAAGACGGGGACATGAGGCATGGCTACACCTTC. Translating it yields CSVEDGDMRHGYTF. J is TRBJ1-2 and V is TRBV29-1; a possible D gene is TRBD1 (6 bases). V lost 0 bases, J lost 6 bases, and 14 bases lay in between. Germline V CDR1 and CDR2: SQVTM, ANQGSEA. The CDR3 spans 14 residues.

The CDR3 coding sequence is TGTGCCAGCAGTGCCCTCAACAGGGGCAGTCAGCCCCAGCATTTT. Translated: CASSALNRGSQPQHF. This chain joins TRBV2 and TRBJ1-5, with 7 positions matching TRBD1. Germline V gene data show CDR1 as SNHLY and CDR2 as FYNNEI. J lost 6 bases, V lost 4 bases, and 9 bases had no gene match. The CDR3 spans 15 residues.

This clonotype was seen a handful of times. A clone one base away is much larger, so this may be a read error. V and J are TRBV4-1 and TRBJ2-7; no clear D. The CDR3 totals 17 residues. Germline CDR1 is MGHRA and CDR2 is YSYEKL. Trimming removed 1 base at V and 0 bases at J, with 16 bases between. CDR3 DNA: TGCGCCAGCAGCCAAGCCGCCGTCACGGTGTCCTCCTACGAGCAGTACTTC. It encodes CASSQAAVTVSSYEQYF.

The chain couples TRBV4-1 to TRBJ2-1; D gene unclear. This CDR3 contains 16 residues. V was shortened by 0 bases and J by 0 bases, with 9 bases between the two germline ends. In germline, CDR1 is MGHRA, CDR2 YSYEKL. CDR3 coding DNA: TGCGCCAGCAGCCAAGAACCAGCGATCTCCTACAATGAGCAGTTCTTC. Its translation is CASSQEPAISYNEQFF.

This clonotype was observed many times. The V and J genes are TRBV11-2 and TRBJ2-3; 8 bases are a match to TRBD2. CDR1 is SGHAT and CDR2 is FQNNGV in the germline V gene. The V segment lost 1 base and the J segment 8 bases; nucleotides outside the gene matches: 8. CDR3 size: 15 residues. The CDR3, as DNA: TGTGCCAGCAGCTTAGTAACGGGGGGGCCAGGTACGCAGTATTTT. Translating gives CASSLVTGGPGTQYF.

This rearrangement joins TRBV6-1 to TRBJ2-7; 7 bases fit TRBD2. The CDR3 sequence is 12 residues long. V was pared by 8 bases and J by 4 bases, with 5 bases of the junction left unmatched. The germline gives CDR1 MNHNS, CDR2 SASEGT. The CDR3 DNA is TGTGCCAGCGGGAGGGCTGCGTACGAGCAGTACTTC. It codes for CASGRAAYEQYF.

The chain has TRBV10-3 and TRBJ1-1; a possible D gene is TRBD1 (5 bases). Trimming removed 6 bases from V and 1 base from J, with 12 bases in between. Germline CDR1 reads ENHRY; CDR2 reads SYGVKD. The CDR3 has 14 residues. The CDR3 DNA follows: TGTGCCATCAGCTCGGGACGGGCGAACACTGAAGCTTTCTTT. Its protein is CAISSGRANTEAFF.

The chain combines TRBV29-1 with TRBJ1-2; D not certain. V was cut by 5 bases and J by 0 bases, with 10 bases left in between. Germline V gene data show CDR1 as SQVTM and CDR2 as ANQGSEA. This CDR3 spans 13 amino acids. CDR3 in amino acids: CSVNGRANYGYTF. CDR3 in DNA: TGCAGCGTTAATGGTAGGGCTAACTATGGCTACACCTTC.

This chain uses TRBV5-1 with TRBJ2-7, with 7 bases lining up with TRBD1. The CDR3 extends over 17 amino acids. In germline, CDR1 is SGHRS, CDR2 YFSETQ. V dropped 1 base and J dropped 1; count of bases not matched to a gene: 11. The CDR3 loop reads CASSLRGQKLPSYEQYF. DNA of the CDR3: TGCGCCAGCAGCTTGAGGGGGCAAAAGTTACCATCCTACGAGCAGTACTTC.

The chain uses TRBV29-1 and TRBJ1-1, with 8 positions matching TRBD1. The CDR3 is made up of 14 amino acids. Germline V CDR1 and CDR2: SQVTM, ANQGSEA. V dropped 3 bases and J dropped 1; count of bases not matched to a gene: 4. The CDR3 protein is CSVEGDRTNTEAFF. In nucleotides, the CDR3 is TGCAGCGTTGAGGGGGACAGGACGAACACTGAAGCTTTCTTT.

V gene TRBV9 combines with J gene TRBJ2-1; D is possibly TRBD2 (6 bases). The CDR3 length is 15 residues. V was clipped by 1 base and J by 7 bases, with 15 bases between them. Germline V gene sequence: CDR1 SGDLS, CDR2 YYNGEE. CDR3 in amino acids: CASSVTLKEGNEQFF. CDR3 DNA: TGTGCCAGCAGCGTAACCCTAAAGGAGGGAAATGAGCAGTTCTTC.

This chain links TRBV7-3 with TRBJ1-6; 9 nucleotides match TRBD1. There are 16 residues in the CDR3. Germline V gene lookup returns CDR1 SGHTA and CDR2 FQGTGA. V trimming: 2 bases; J trimming: 7 bases; junction bases outside the gene matches: 6. CDR3 coding DNA: TGTGCCAGCAGCTTACAGGGACAGGGTGTGAATTCACCCCTCCACTTT. Its translation: CASSLQGQGVNSPLHF.

To note about this clonotype: This could be a read error, since a much larger clone is one nucleotide away. The chain uses TRBV6-5 and TRBJ2-4; D tentatively reads TRBD1 or TRBD2 (5 bases each). The CDR3 consists of 19 residues. The germline V gene has CDR1 MNHEY and CDR2 SVGAGI. Written as DNA, the CDR3 is TGTGCCAGCAATTACTCGGTCTCCGGGACCGACGTAGCCAAAAACATTCAGTACTTC. Translated: CASNYSVSGTDVAKNIQYF.

The genes are TRBV7-9 and TRBJ1-5; TRBD1 might be the D (5 bases). There are 19 residues in the CDR3. V was shortened by 6 bases and J by 3 bases, with 27 bases between the two germline ends. Germline loops: CDR1 SEHNR, CDR2 FQNEAQ (reference sequence). CDR3 region: CASSTYFGPYGGNNQPQHF. For the CDR3, the DNA is TGTGCCAGCAGTACATATTTCGGACCCTATGGGGGAAACAATCAGCCCCAGCATTTT.

V is TRBV6-1 and J is TRBJ1-1, with D possibly matching TRBD1 (6 bases). V was clipped by 5 bases and J by 4 bases, with 23 bases between them. This CDR3 has 17 residues. Germline loops: CDR1 MNHNS, CDR2 SASEGT. CDR3 residues: CASSPQLNTGRATEAFF. The CDR3 DNA is TGTGCCAGCAGTCCCCAACTGAACACAGGGAGGGCCACTGAAGCTTTCTTT.

This chain links TRBV28 with TRBJ1-1, with TRBD1 matching over 7 bases. The CDR3 is 16 amino acids. Germline-derived CDR1 and CDR2 are MDHEN and SYDVKM. V lost 3 bases and J lost 0; bases outside the gene matches: 7. CDR3 nucleotides: TGTGCCAGCAGTTTGGCGGGACAGAGCATGAACACTGAAGCTTTCTTT. It yields the protein CASSLAGQSMNTEAFF.

J is TRBJ1-4 and V is TRBV7-2; 10 nucleotides line up with TRBD1. Germline lookup yields CDR1 SGHTA and CDR2 FQGNSA. The junction had 14 bases not matched to a gene; V was cut back by 5 bases and J by 11 bases. This CDR3 has 16 amino acids. The chain's CDR3 is CASSQRSGQGVGKLFF. The DNA for the CDR3 is TGTGCCAGCAGCCAACGGAGCGGACAGGGGGTAGGGAAACTGTTTTTT.

This clonotype was found a few times. The rearrangement uses TRBV4-3 and TRBJ2-7; tentatively, D is TRBD1 (5 bases). The V gene lost 1 base and the J gene lost 2 bases, with 12 bases spanning the gap. The CDR3 extends over 15 amino acids. Germline V lookup: CDR1 LGHNA, CDR2 YSLEER. CDR3 residues: CASSQGSRETYEQYF. The CDR3 coding sequence is TGCGCCAGCAGCCAAGGGAGCAGGGAAACCTACGAGCAGTACTTC.

CDR3 bases: TGCAGTGCTAGATCGACAGGGTTTCAGCCCCAGCATTTT. Its protein is CSARSTGFQPQHF. The rearrangement joins TRBV20-1 to TRBJ1-5; TRBD1 matches at 7 bases. The trim removed 2 bases at V and 6 bases at J, leaving 4 bases unmatched. CDR3 length: 13 amino acids. CDR1 DFQATT and CDR2 SNEGSKA come from the germline V gene (reference sequence).

V is TRBV4-1 and J is TRBJ2-3, with a tentative D call TRBD2 (7 bases). CDR3 length equals 18 residues. Deletions cut 4 bases from V and 0 bases from J, with 20 bases between. Germline-derived CDR1 and CDR2 are MGHRA and YSYEKL. Here the CDR3 DNA reads TGCGCCAGCAGCCTAGTCCTGGCCCGGGGGGCTAGCACAGATACGCAGTATTTT. Residues: CASSLVLARGASTDTQYF.

This clonotype was seen more than once but under ten times. The chain carries TRBV9 and TRBJ2-3; 11 bases fit TRBD2. The CDR3 spans 18 residues. Trimming removed 3 bases from V and 1 base from J; junction bases left unmatched: 10. CDR1 SGDLS and CDR2 YYNGEE come from the germline V gene. The DNA for the CDR3 is TGTGCCAGCAGCGCACTAGCGGGGGAAGTACTGGGCACAGATACGCAGTATTTT. It encodes CASSALAGEVLGTDTQYF.

The chain links TRBV20-1 to TRBJ2-1; 11 bases are a match to TRBD2. The CDR3 length is 16 residues. V lost 4 bases to trimming and J lost 4 bases; unmatched junction nucleotides: 9. Germline CDR1 reads DFQATT; CDR2 reads SNEGSKA (reference sequence). The CDR3 reads CSATRTSGGPYNEQFF. CDR3 in DNA: TGCAGTGCTACCCGTACTAGCGGGGGTCCATACAATGAGCAGTTCTTC.

CDR3 nucleotides: TGTGCCAGCAGTTCCCCGCTTTCCTCAGGGCGGCTGTTTTTT. It yields the protein CASSSPLSSGRLFF. The chain recombines TRBV27 with TRBJ2-2; maybe TRBD1 (5 bases). CDR1 is MNHEY and CDR2 is SMNVEV in the germline V gene (reference sequence). V dropped 4 bases and J dropped 13 bases, with 19 bases sitting between them. The CDR3 loop spans 14 amino acids.

There are many counts of this clonotype. The chain joins TRBV30 to TRBJ2-1; D possibly corresponds to TRBD2 (5 bases). The V end lost 2 bases, the J end lost 3 bases, and 8 bases lay between the germline ends. Looked up from germline, CDR1 is GTSNPN and CDR2 is SVGIG (reference sequence). The CDR3 extends over 13 amino acids. The CDR3 DNA is TGTGCCTGGAGTCCCAGCGGCTACAATGAGCAGTTCTTC. Protein product: CAWSPSGYNEQFF.

This clonotype has just a few counts. V is TRBV7-9 and J is TRBJ2-3; 9 nucleotides agree with TRBD1. Unmatched junction bases numbered 15, after V lost 6 bases and J lost 14 bases. Germline CDR1 and CDR2: SEHNR and FQNEAQ (reference sequence). This CDR3 is built from 14 residues. CDR3 sequence: CASSGGQGPLLLYF. Written as DNA, the CDR3 is TGTGCCAGCAGTGGAGGACAGGGGCCCCTGTTGCTGTATTTT.

V gene TRBV2 combines with J gene TRBJ2-5, with unresolved D. Germline-derived CDR1 and CDR2 are SNHLY and FYNNEI. V lost 7 bases, J lost 3 bases, and 6 bases lay in between. This CDR3 has 11 amino acids. CDR3 bases: TGTGCCAGCAAGTTAGAAGAGACCCAGTACTTC. It specifies CASKLEETQYF.

This clonotype was counted only a few times. This chain joins TRBV6-2 or TRBV6-3 and TRBJ2-3; D gene unclear. This CDR3 has 16 amino acids. Between the trimmed V and J ends, which lost 3 bases and 2 bases, there was a span of 15 bases. CDR1 MNHEY and CDR2 SVGEGT come from the germline V gene. In DNA form, the CDR3 reads TGTGCCAGCAGTTATGGATCTAGGAGTAACACAGATACGCAGTATTTT. Its protein is CASSYGSRSNTDTQYF.